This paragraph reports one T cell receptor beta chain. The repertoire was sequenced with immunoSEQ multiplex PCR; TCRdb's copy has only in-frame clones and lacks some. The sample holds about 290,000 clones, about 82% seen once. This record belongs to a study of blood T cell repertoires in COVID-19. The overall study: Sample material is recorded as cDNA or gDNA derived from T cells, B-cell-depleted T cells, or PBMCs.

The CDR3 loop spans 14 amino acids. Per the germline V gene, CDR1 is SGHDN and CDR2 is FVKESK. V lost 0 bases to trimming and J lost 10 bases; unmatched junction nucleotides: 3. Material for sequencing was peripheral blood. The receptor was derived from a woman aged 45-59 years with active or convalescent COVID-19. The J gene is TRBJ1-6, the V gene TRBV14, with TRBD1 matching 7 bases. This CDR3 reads CASSQEHRGSPLHF. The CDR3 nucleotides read TGTGCCAGCAGCCAAGAGCACAGGGGCTCACCCCTCCACTTT. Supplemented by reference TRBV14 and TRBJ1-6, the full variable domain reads EAGVTQFPSHSVIEKGQTVTLRCDPISGHDNLYWYRRVMGKEIKFLLHFVKESKQDESGMPNNRFLAERTGGTYSTLKVQPAELEDSGVYFCASSQEHRGSPLHFGNGTRLTVT.